At least ten counts were recorded for the clone carrying this T cell receptor (beta chain). Its antigen is still unknown. The data were taken from a study of T cells in Graves' hyperthyroidism and ophthalmopathy. Study-wide results and limits: The authors' 13 V-J model separated ophthalmopathy from stable hyperthyroidism. Among clonotypes expanded in thyroid above 0.001, most were also found in blood.

The CDR3 regions of TCR beta were amplified from RNA transcripts. With the HTBI primer set, the TCR CDR3 went through a first round of RT-PCR. One entry per CDR3 protein, called by TCRdb with MiXCR from the multiplex PCR reads. This table holds approximately 510,000 distinct CDR3 sequences, less than 25% found once. The CDR3 has 16 amino acids. V dropped 8 bases and J dropped 7; count of bases not matched to a gene: 14. Germline assignment: CDR1 MNHEY and CDR2 SVGEGT. The chain joins TRBV6-2 or TRBV6-3 to TRBJ1-5, with 10 bases that match TRBD1. The TCR comes from a man between 18 and 29 years old with Graves' hyperthyroidism. The material sequenced was blood. In DNA, the CDR3 is TGTGCCAGCTCTCCGGGACAGGGGCTGGATCGGCAGCCCCAGCATTTT. The encoded protein is CASSPGQGLDRQPQHF.